This TCR beta chain was obtained from a study of cytomegalovirus exposure and HLA in healthy donors. Germline V CDR1 and CDR2: MNHEY, SVGAGI. This CDR3 contains 12 residues. V lost 6 bases and J 6 bases, leaving 11 bases between the germline ends. A multiplex PCR was run with 60 Vbeta primers and 13 Jbeta primers. Clones were read by immunoSEQ multiplex PCR, and TCRdb kept only the in-frame ones, dropping some. The table includes some 200,000 clones, 70% to 85% detected once. This clonotype originated in a girl aged 2-10 years in good health and CMV-seronegative. The material sequenced was PBMCs. The rearrangement joins TRBV6-5 to TRBJ1-1, with TRBD1 as a possible D gene (6 bases). The CDR3 region has the DNA TGTGCCAGCAGGGGGACATCCGCTGAAGCTTTCTTT. Residues: CASRGTSAEAFF.